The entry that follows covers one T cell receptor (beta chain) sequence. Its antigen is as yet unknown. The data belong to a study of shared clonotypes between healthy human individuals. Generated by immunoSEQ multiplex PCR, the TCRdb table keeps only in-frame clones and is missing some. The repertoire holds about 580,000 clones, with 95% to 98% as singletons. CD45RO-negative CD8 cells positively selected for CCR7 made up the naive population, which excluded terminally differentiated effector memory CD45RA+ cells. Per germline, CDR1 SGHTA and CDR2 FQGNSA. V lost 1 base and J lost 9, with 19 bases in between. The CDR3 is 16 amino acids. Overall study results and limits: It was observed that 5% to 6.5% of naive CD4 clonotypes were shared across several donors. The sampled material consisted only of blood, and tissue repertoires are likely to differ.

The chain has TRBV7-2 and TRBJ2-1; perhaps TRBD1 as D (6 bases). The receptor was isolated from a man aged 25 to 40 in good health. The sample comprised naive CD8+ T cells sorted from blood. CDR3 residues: CASSLVQGSPAAEQFF. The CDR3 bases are TGTGCCAGCAGCTTAGTTCAGGGGTCCCCTGCGGCTGAGCAGTTCTTC.